This T cell receptor (beta chain) was retrieved from a study of CD8+ T cells in alopecia areata. Study details: Treatment comprised oral tofacitinib, 5 to 10 mg twice daily, in treated patients.

Looked up from germline, CDR1 is MGHRA and CDR2 is YSYEKL. Trimming took 2 bases from V and 8 from J; bases not matched to a gene: 7. The CDR3 consists of 14 residues. Noted treatment: oral pan-JAK inhibitor, 5-10 mg twice daily. In each case, RNA was isolated and then reverse transcribed into cDNA as the sequencing template. Profiled with immunoSEQ multiplex PCR; TCRdb holds only in-frame clones, not every one. This table has about 180,000 clones, 50% to 75% appearing once. Overall study findings and caveats: With patients, TCR sharing proved less clear than in mice, a difference possibly related to HLA. Higher clonality was seen in lesional scalp than in normal scalp, especially in alopecia totalis/universalis.

For this clone: The target antigen is unknown.

The sequenced sample was CD4+ T cells sorted from blood, obtained at approximately week 60, from a patient treated with tofacitinib. The chain has TRBV4-1 and TRBJ1-2; 8 bases are shared with TRBD1. The clonotype originates from a human donor with alopecia areata. The CDR3 loop reads CASSQPRGLGGYTF. The CDR3 DNA reads TGCGCCAGCAGCCAACCCAGGGGGCTGGGGGGCTACACCTTC.